This TCR beta chain was identified during a study of CD8 T cells in ankylosing spondylitis. Broader study findings: What seemed typical of ankylosing spondylitis blood was a TCR beta motif built from 8 or 9 highly homologous variants.

TCRdb ran MiXCR on the 5' RACE reads and lists one entry per CDR3 protein. The profile shows about 460,000 distinct CDR3 sequences, about 5.7% of them singletons. Concerning this clonotype: Its target is unknown.

This sequence originates from a male donor with ankylosing spondylitis. Sequencing was carried out using blood, either unsorted or a sorted T cell fraction (not recorded which).

CDR3 amino acids: CASSQRDPNTEAFF. In DNA form, the CDR3 reads TGTGCCAGCAGTCAACGGGACCCGAACACTGAAGCTTTCTTT. J is TRBJ1-1 and V is TRBV6-1; D is perhaps TRBD1 (5 bases). CDR1 is MNHNS, CDR2 SASEGT, per germline. The CDR3 has 14 residues. Trimming pared 5 bases from V and 1 base from J, leaving 11 bases between.